Each of the 16 T cell receptor beta chains below was sequenced from the same sample in a study of cytomegalovirus exposure and HLA in healthy donors (dated by TCRdb to the late 2010s). The receptor library was made with the immunoSEQ multiplex PCR assay. For the multiplex PCR, a mixture combining 60 forward primers for TCR Vbeta segments and 13 reverse primers for TCR Jbeta segments was used. TCRdb obtained this table from immuneACCESS and retained in-frame rearrangements with V and J assigned. These tables miss some clones; where compared with another copy, unresolved V genes account for less than half of the shortfall, and the remainder is unexplained. The table for this sample lists 150,000 to 200,000 clones; roughly four fifths of them were counted only once. The top ten clonotypes cover around 1.9% of the sample. The source material was PBMCs. Receptors were obtained from a man aged 30 to 39 in good health and CMV-seronegative.

V is TRBV6-1 and J is TRBJ2-7, with 10 bases that match TRBD1. Germline CDR1 MNHNS, CDR2 SASEGT. This CDR3 is built from 15 residues. The junction had 6 bases not matched to a gene; V was cut back by 3 bases and J by 4 bases. The CDR3, as DNA: TGTGCCAGCAGTGATTTGACAGGGGGCGAGTACGAGCAGTACTTC. Translated, it gives CASSDLTGGEYEQYF.

The rearrangement links TRBV6-6 to TRBJ2-7; 10 nucleotides align to TRBD2. The CDR3 spans 15 residues. The ends lost 6 bases at V and 2 bases at J; junction bases unmatched: 7. The V gene's germline CDR1 is MNHNY and CDR2 SVGAGI (reference sequence). CDR3 in amino acids: CASSERTSGTYEQYF. CDR3 in DNA: TGTGCCAGCAGCGAACGGACTAGCGGTACCTACGAGCAGTACTTC.

This chain connects TRBV4-1 to TRBJ2-1; TRBD2 agrees at 9 bases. The J segment lost 6 bases and the V segment lost 1 base, leaving 16 bases of the junction unmatched. The length of the CDR3 is 19 residues. Germline lookup yields CDR1 MGHRA and CDR2 YSYEKL. CDR3: CASSQAAGGRGLKANEQFF. The CDR3 DNA reads as TGCGCCAGCAGCCAAGCTGCGGGAGGGCGGGGCCTTAAGGCCAATGAGCAGTTCTTC.

As for this clone: At one end, the junction sequence differs from germline, possibly due to a read error. The J gene is TRBJ2-1, the V gene TRBV18; 11 bases match TRBD2. CDR1 and CDR2 from the germline V gene are KGHSH and LQKENI. The CDR3 spans 13 residues. This chain's CDR3 is CASSPGRGTSGIF. The CDR3 DNA is TGTGCCAGCTCACCGGGTCGTGGGACTAGCGGAATCTTC.

This rearrangement joins TRBV4-2 to TRBJ2-5, with D tentatively TRBD2 (6 bases). CDR3 size: 16 residues. Per the germline V gene, CDR1 is LGHNA and CDR2 is YNFKEQ. Trimming took off 1 base at V and 1 base at J, with 13 bases between the two ends. The CDR3 sequence is CASSQAPGDPQETQYF. CDR3 DNA: TGTGCCAGCAGCCAAGCTCCGGGAGATCCCCAAGAGACCCAGTACTTC.

J is TRBJ1-5 and V is TRBV7-9; TRBD1 agrees at 7 bases. After removal of 5 bases from V and 0 bases from J, the junction contained 4 bases not matched to a gene. Germline assignment: CDR1 SEHNR and CDR2 FQNEAQ (reference sequence). The CDR3 spans 15 residues. The CDR3 loop is CASSLGGSSNQPQHF. The CDR3 region has the DNA TGTGCCAGCAGCCTAGGGGGCAGTAGCAATCAGCCCCAGCATTTT.

This clone was observed a single time. CDR3 nucleotides: TGTGCCAGCAGCCCAGAGACTACTGATCCTAATACGCAGTATTTT. Translating it yields CASSPETTDPNTQYF. V gene TRBV11-3 combines with J gene TRBJ2-3, with D possibly being TRBD2 (5 bases). With 5 bases removed from V and 7 bases from J, the gap between germline ends came to 19 bases. The CDR3 sequence is 15 residues long. Germline V CDR1 and CDR2: SGHNT, YENEEA.

This clone was observed a few times. This chain uses TRBV7-6 with TRBJ2-7; 8 bases align to TRBD1. V dropped 4 bases and J dropped 9; count of bases not matched to a gene: 8. Germline V CDR1 and CDR2: SGHVS, FNYEAQ. The length of the CDR3 is 13 residues. The CDR3 nucleotides are TGTGCCAGCAGCTCGTCGACAGGGGCTGGGCAGTACTTC. The encoded protein is CASSSSTGAGQYF.

This clone was observed a few times. The gene calls are TRBV7-3 and TRBJ1-1; 7 bases match TRBD1. V lost 5 bases and J lost 4; bases outside the gene matches: 10. This CDR3 is built from 15 residues. Germline V gives CDR1 SGHTA, CDR2 FQGTGA. The CDR3 loop is CASSRRRGQFTEAFF. Written as DNA, the CDR3 is TGTGCCAGCAGCCGCCGCCGGGGACAGTTCACTGAAGCTTTCTTT. Full variable domain (rest looked up from reference TRBV7-3 and TRBJ1-1): GAGVSQTPSNKVTEKGKYVELRCDPISGHTALYWYRQSLGQGPEFLIYFQGTGAADDSGLPNDRFFAVRPEGSVSTLKIQRTERGDSAVYLCASSRRRGQFTEAFFGQGTRLTVV.

This chain links TRBV27 with TRBJ2-1, with TRBD2 matching over 8 bases. The CDR3 has 15 amino acids. Germline CDR1 and CDR2: MNHEY and SMNVEV (reference sequence). V was pared by 7 bases and J by 6 bases, with 11 bases of the junction left unmatched. The CDR3 spells CASTLSGAGGNEQFF. Written as DNA, the CDR3 is TGTGCCAGCACCCTTAGCGGGGCGGGAGGCAATGAGCAGTTCTTC.

This clone was observed a handful of times. The chain has TRBV7-2 and TRBJ1-4; unclear D gene. Trimming removed 3 bases at V and 3 bases at J, with 11 bases between. The length of the CDR3 is 15 residues. Germline V lookup: CDR1 SGHTA, CDR2 FQGNSA. The chain's CDR3 is CASSFSGSPNEKLFF. The DNA for the CDR3 is TGTGCCAGCAGCTTTAGTGGTAGTCCTAATGAAAAACTGTTTTTT.

The chain combines TRBV7-2 with TRBJ2-7; 12 bases fit TRBD2. CDR3 length equals 18 residues. V dropped 3 bases and J dropped 5; count of bases not matched to a gene: 14. Per germline, CDR1 SGHTA and CDR2 FQGNSA. The CDR3 region is CASSFPPTSGRSIHEQYF. CDR3 bases: TGTGCCAGCAGCTTCCCACCTACTAGCGGGAGGAGTATCCACGAGCAGTACTTC.

The rearrangement links TRBV27 to TRBJ1-6; weak D call: TRBD1 (6 bases). The CDR3 totals 15 residues. V was trimmed by 5 bases and J by 4 bases, leaving 12 bases between them. Germline V gene lookup returns CDR1 MNHEY and CDR2 SMNVEV (reference sequence). CDR3 region: CASSIRTDYNSPLHF. CDR3 bases: TGTGCCAGCAGTATCCGGACAGATTATAATTCACCCCTCCACTTT.

The chain combines TRBV20-1 with TRBJ1-1; a possible D gene is TRBD1 (6 bases). This CDR3 region has 11 residues. Germline V gene sequence: CDR1 DFQATT, CDR2 SNEGSKA (reference sequence). CDR3 DNA: TGCAGCGGGGACAAGAACACTGAAGCTTTCTTT. It is translated as CSGDKNTEAFF.

This clone was counted only a few times. The chain combines TRBV11-2 with TRBJ1-3; D gene unclear. Germline V gene lookup returns CDR1 SGHAT and CDR2 FQNNGV. The length of the CDR3 is 13 residues. The V end was cut by 2 bases, the J end by 4 bases, with 6 bases between. The CDR3 nucleotides are TGTGCCAGCAGCTTATATTCGGGAAACACCATATATTTT. Its protein is CASSLYSGNTIYF.

The V gene is TRBV19, the J gene TRBJ2-3, with D possibly TRBD2 on 6 matching bases. V was shortened by 4 bases and J by 0 bases, with 17 bases between the two germline ends. CDR3 length: 17 amino acids. The germline V gene has CDR1 LNHDA and CDR2 SQIVND (reference sequence). This CDR3 is CASSNRLWEASTDTQYF. The CDR3 nucleotides read TGTGCCAGTAGTAACAGGCTTTGGGAGGCTAGCACAGATACGCAGTATTTT.